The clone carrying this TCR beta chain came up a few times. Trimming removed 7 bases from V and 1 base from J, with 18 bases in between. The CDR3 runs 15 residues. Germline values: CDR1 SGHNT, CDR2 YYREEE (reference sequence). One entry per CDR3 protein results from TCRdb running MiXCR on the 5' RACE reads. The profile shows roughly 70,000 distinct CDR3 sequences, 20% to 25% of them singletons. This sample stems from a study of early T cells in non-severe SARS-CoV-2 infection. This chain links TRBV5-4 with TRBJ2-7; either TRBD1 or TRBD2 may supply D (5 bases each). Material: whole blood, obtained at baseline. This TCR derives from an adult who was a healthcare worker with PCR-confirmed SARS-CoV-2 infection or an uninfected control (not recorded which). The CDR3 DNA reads TGTGCCAGCTCTGAGGGGCCAGGGCCGTCCTACGAGCAGTACTTC. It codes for CASSEGPGPSYEQYF. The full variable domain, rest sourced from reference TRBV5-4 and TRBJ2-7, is ETGVTQSPTHLIKTRGQQVTLRCSSQSGHNTVSWYQQALGQGPQFIFQYYREEENGRGNFPPRFSGLQFPNYSSELNVNALELDDSALYLCASSEGPGPSYEQYFGPGTRLTVT.